Listed below are T cell receptor beta chains from one sample, sequenced in a study of tumour-infiltrating T cells in Burkitt lymphoma. Data came from immunoSEQ multiplex PCR; TCRdb stores just in-frame clones and leaves some out. The sample lists about 2,800 clones; more than 75% were seen once. The material sequenced was tumor tissue. Receptors originate from a human donor with diffuse large B-cell lymphoma. Each CDR3 is given with its conserved first and last residue. A D gene is named only where the DNA matches it firmly. The size of a clone is reported for some rows only, either as once, few or many, or as a class for expanded clones.

CDR3 length	J gene	V gene	clone size	D gene	CDR3 protein	CDR3 DNA
10	TRBJ2-1	TRBV2	.	.	CASSQNEQFF	TGTGCCAGCAGTCAAAATGAGCAGTTCTTC
17	TRBJ1-1	TRBV7-6	.	TRBD1	CASSLGTGRRVGTEAFF	TGTGCCAGCAGCTTAGGGACAGGTAGGCGGGTTGGCACTGAAGCTTTCTTT
14	TRBJ1-1	TRBV5-4	.	TRBD1	CASSFQGANTEAFF	TGTGCCAGCAGCTTCCAGGGGGCGAACACTGAAGCTTTCTTT
13	TRBJ1-2	TRBV29-1	.	.	CSVEEGGTYGYTF	TGCAGCGTTGAAGAAGGAGGGACCTATGGCTACACCTTC
16	TRBJ2-1	TRBV7-3	.	TRBD2	CASSPGLAGGNNEQFF	TGTGCCAGCAGCCCGGGGCTAGCGGGAGGCAACAATGAGCAGTTCTTC
15	TRBJ1-5	TRBV19	.	TRBD1	CASRPTGQFYQPQHF	TGTGCCAGTCGACCAACGGGACAGTTTTATCAGCCCCAGCATTTT
15	TRBJ2-1	TRBV4-1	.	.	CATSRELHSYNEQFF	TGCGCCACCTCCCGGGAACTTCACTCCTACAATGAGCAGTTCTTC
12	TRBJ2-1	TRBV13	.	.	CASSQTRVEQFF	TGTGCCAGCAGTCAAACGAGGGTTGAGCAGTTCTTC
17	TRBJ1-1	TRBV7-8	few	.	CASSLEGGVGLNTEAFF	TGTGCCAGCAGCTTAGAGGGCGGGGTAGGATTAAACACTGAAGCTTTCTTT
15	TRBJ2-3	TRBV18	.	TRBD2	CASSPSSGGADTQYF	TGTGCCAGCTCACCTTCTAGCGGTGGGGCAGATACGCAGTATTTT
18	TRBJ2-1	TRBV6-1	.	.	CASSEEVEGYSSYNEQFF	TGTGCCAGCAGTGAAGAGGTAGAGGGATATTCCTCCTACAATGAGCAGTTCTTC
12	TRBJ1-2	TRBV6-6	.	.	CASSYDNYCYTF	TGTGCCAGCAGTTACGATAACTATTGCTACACCTTC
16	TRBJ2-2	TRBV10-3	.	TRBD2	CAISELAGENTGELFF	TGTGCCATCAGTGAACTAGCGGGGGAGAACACCGGGGAGCTGTTTTTT
14	TRBJ2-7	TRBV4-2	.	TRBD2	CASSTYSGSYEQYF	TGTGCCAGCAGCACTTATAGCGGGTCTTACGAGCAGTACTTC
15	TRBJ2-7	TRBV6-1	.	TRBD1	CASSKDRVPSYEQYF	TGTGCCAGCAGTAAGGACAGGGTCCCCTCCTACGAGCAGTACTTC
15	TRBJ2-7	TRBV19	few	TRBD2	CASSPALAGNYEQYF	TGTGCCAGTAGTCCTGCACTAGCGGGAAACTACGAGCAGTACTTC
15	TRBJ2-3	TRBV18	.	TRBD2	CASSPGGLASDTQYF	TGTGCCAGCTCACCCGGGGGACTAGCGTCAGATACGCAATATTTT